The 13 T cell receptor beta chains reported below all come from one sample, sequenced in a study of identical twins. TCRdb itself ran the 5' RACE reads through MiXCR, one entry per CDR3 protein. Of 400,000 to 600,000 distinct CDR3 sequences listed, 20% to 25% were seen once; the top ten hold 0.48%. This same sample was also part of a study on yellow fever vaccine responses in identical twins.

Sequenced sample: CD4+ T cells sorted from blood. Receptors originate from a woman aged 18-29 years in good health.

This clonotype was recorded a few times. The chain recombines TRBV6-2 or TRBV6-3 with TRBJ2-1; TRBD2 agrees at 13 bases. Germline V gene lookup returns CDR1 MNHEY and CDR2 SVGEGT. The CDR3 consists of 21 residues. Trimming cost V 5 bases and J 7 bases; bases outside gene matches: 23. In DNA form, the CDR3 reads TGTGCCAGCAGTCCTGTGATCCGGACTAGCGGGAGCCGCTCGAGGAGGAATGAGCAGTTCTTC. This encodes CASSPVIRTSGSRSRRNEQFF.

V usage is TRBV7-9 and J usage is TRBJ1-4; 7 bases line up with TRBD1. CDR3 length: 14 residues. From germline, CDR1 is SEHNR and CDR2 FQNEAQ (reference sequence). Losses at the gene ends were 5 bases for V and 11 bases for J; bases not matched to a gene: 11. This CDR3 is CASSTERGRDKLFF. CDR3 in DNA: TGTGCCAGCAGCACTGAGAGGGGGCGAGATAAACTGTTTTTT.

This clonotype occurred a few times. The chain has TRBV12-3 or TRBV12-4 and TRBJ2-7, with D unclear. V lost 3 bases, J lost 6 bases, and 15 bases lay in between. The CDR3 has 14 residues. The CDR3 coding sequence is TGTGCCAGCAGTTTGGCCAGACATCAAACCGAGCAGTACTTC. Translated: CASSLARHQTEQYF.

J is TRBJ2-7 and V is TRBV28; TRBD1 or TRBD2 may be the D gene (5 bases each). The CDR3 sequence is 14 residues long. Germline V gives CDR1 MDHEN, CDR2 SYDVKM. Trimming took 3 bases from V and 5 from J, leaving 14 bases between them. The CDR3 loop reads CASSLGVGMDEQYF. Written as DNA, the CDR3 is TGTGCCAGCAGTTTGGGGGTGGGGATGGACGAGCAGTACTTC.

The chain combines TRBV27 with TRBJ2-3, with no clear D. Germline CDR1 is MNHEY and CDR2 is SMNVEV (reference sequence). Trimming took 0 bases from V and 0 from J, leaving 7 bases between them. The CDR3 spans 15 residues. CDR3 loop: CASSLSRSSTDTQYF. DNA of the CDR3: TGTGCCAGCAGTTTATCTCGTTCTAGCACAGATACGCAGTATTTT.

To note about this clonotype: A clone one base away is much larger, so this may be a read error. Without the conserved terminal phenylalanine or tryptophan, this CDR3 likely stems from a read error. The chain joins TRBV5-1 to TRBJ2-1; no firm D call. This CDR3 spans 13 amino acids. V lost 0 bases and J lost 3, with 4 bases in between. The germline gives CDR1 SGHRS, CDR2 YFSETQ. The CDR3 nucleotides are TGCGCCAGCAGCTTGGTAGACTACAATGAGCAGTTCTCC. This codes for CASSLVDYNEQFS.

The rearrangement joins TRBV12-3 or TRBV12-4 to TRBJ2-1; a possible D gene is TRBD2 (5 bases). The CDR3 extends over 14 amino acids. V lost 4 bases and J 4 bases, leaving 11 bases between the germline ends. The DNA of the CDR3 is TGTGCCAGCAGTTCGAGGACTCTTTACAATGAGCAGTTCTTC. Encoded protein: CASSSRTLYNEQFF.

The chain carries TRBV4-2 and TRBJ1-5; 8 bases fit TRBD1. With V trimmed by 4 bases and J by 7 bases, 6 bases remained unmatched. CDR1 LGHNA and CDR2 YNFKEQ come from the germline V gene. This CDR3 contains 14 residues. This chain's CDR3 is CASSRGTGGQPQHF. The CDR3 nucleotides are TGTGCCAGCAGCCGCGGGACAGGAGGCCAGCCCCAGCATTTT.

This clonotype was picked up a small number of times. The chain links TRBV7-9 to TRBJ2-7; 10 bases line up with TRBD2. The CDR3 is 16 residues long. Germline trimming cut 6 bases from V and 5 bases from J; bases unmatched to any gene: 13. Germline V lookup: CDR1 SEHNR, CDR2 FQNEAQ (reference sequence). CDR3 in DNA: TGTGCCAGCAGTTTTACCGGGACTAGCGTTTCCCACGAGCAGTACTTC. It specifies CASSFTGTSVSHEQYF. The variable domain in full, with the rest retrieved from reference TRBV7-9 and TRBJ2-7, is DTGVSQNPRHKITKRGQNVTFRCDPISEHNRLYWYRQTLGQGPEFLTYFQNEAQLEKSRLLSDRFSAERPKGSFSTLEIQRTEQGDSAMYLCASSFTGTSVSHEQYFGPGTRLTVT.

The gene calls are TRBV12-3 or TRBV12-4 and TRBJ2-3; 11 bases agree with TRBD2. This CDR3 spans 17 amino acids. Trimming at V came to 6 bases and at J to 5 bases, leaving 13 bases not matched to a gene. Here the CDR3 reads CASRGLAEETPRDTQYF. The CDR3 region has the DNA TGTGCCAGCAGGGGACTAGCGGAAGAGACCCCTAGAGATACGCAGTATTTT.

The chain combines TRBV6-2 or TRBV6-3 with TRBJ2-4, with unresolved D. This CDR3 has 17 residues. Trimming left V 5 bases short and J 0 bases short, with 17 bases between. Germline CDR1 reads MNHEY; CDR2 reads SVGEGT. The CDR3 DNA sequence: TGTGCCAGCAGTCCCCCCGTGGGGTTGACAGCCAAAAACATTCAGTACTTC. Translating it yields CASSPPVGLTAKNIQYF.

This clonotype was seen a handful of times. The rearrangement joins TRBV7-9 to TRBJ2-5; 7 bases match TRBD2. The germline CDR1 and CDR2 sequences are SEHNR and FQNEAQ (reference sequence). The CDR3 is made up of 14 amino acids. Unmatched junction bases numbered 7, after V lost 4 bases and J lost 5 bases. The CDR3 loop is CASSSTGGGETQYF. CDR3 sequence (DNA): TGTGCCAGCAGCTCTACGGGAGGAGGGGAGACCCAGTACTTC. The entire variable domain, with the rest obtained from reference TRBV7-9 and TRBJ2-5, is as follows: DTGVSQNPRHKITKRGQNVTFRCDPISEHNRLYWYRQTLGQGPEFLTYFQNEAQLEKSRLLSDRFSAERPKGSFSTLEIQRTEQGDSAMYLCASSSTGGGETQYFGPGTRLLVL.

This clonotype was counted a few times. The rearrangement uses TRBV27 and TRBJ2-1; the D gene is possibly TRBD2 (5 bases). CDR3 length equals 13 residues. Trimming pared 6 bases from V and 4 bases from J, leaving 10 bases between. Germline loops: CDR1 MNHEY, CDR2 SMNVEV (reference sequence). Here the CDR3 reads CASSYTRYNEQFF. CDR3 nucleotides: TGTGCCAGCAGCTATACTAGGTACAATGAGCAGTTCTTC.